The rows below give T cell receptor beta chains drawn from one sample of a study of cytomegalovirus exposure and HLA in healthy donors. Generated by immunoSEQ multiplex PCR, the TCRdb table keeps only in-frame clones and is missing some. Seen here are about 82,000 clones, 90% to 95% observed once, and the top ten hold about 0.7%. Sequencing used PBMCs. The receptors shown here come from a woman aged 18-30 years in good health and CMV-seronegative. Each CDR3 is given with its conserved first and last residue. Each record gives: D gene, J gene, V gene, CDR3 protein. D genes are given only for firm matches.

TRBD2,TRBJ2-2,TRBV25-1,CASSPGLAVTGELFF
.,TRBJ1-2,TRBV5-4,CASSSQAGGIYGYTF
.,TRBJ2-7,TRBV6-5,CASSRTDGYEQYF
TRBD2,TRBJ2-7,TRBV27,CASSPLAGGPGEQYF
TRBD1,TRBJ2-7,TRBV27,CASSWTGTASYEQYF
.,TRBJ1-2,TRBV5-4,CASSWQGNYGYTF
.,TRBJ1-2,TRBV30,CAWSGWQGLTVYGYTF
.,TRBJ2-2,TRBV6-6,CASSYSKAGNTGELFF
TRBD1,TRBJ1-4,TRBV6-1,CASSIAGTDEKLFF
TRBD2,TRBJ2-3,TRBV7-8,CASSPGLAGGADTQYF
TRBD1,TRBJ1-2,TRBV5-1,CASRSSRDRGMPTYGYTF
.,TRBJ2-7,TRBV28,CASSLWSEQYF
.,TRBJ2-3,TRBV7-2,CASSLAPGGLDTQYF
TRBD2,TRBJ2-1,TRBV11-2,CASSLFSGTSGRALVEQFF
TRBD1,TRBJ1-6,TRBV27,CASSLSRTGFSPLHF
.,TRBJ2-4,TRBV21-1,CASSKGQKQETLFLGKNIQYF
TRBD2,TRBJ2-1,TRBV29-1,CSVGGLAAPTAYNEQFF
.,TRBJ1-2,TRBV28,CASIGRGNGYTF
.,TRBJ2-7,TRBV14,CASSQGSGPYEQYF
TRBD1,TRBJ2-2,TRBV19,CASSRGQGTGELFF
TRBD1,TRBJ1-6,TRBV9,CASSGQGGNSPLHF
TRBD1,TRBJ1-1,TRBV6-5,CASRRQGWTEAFF
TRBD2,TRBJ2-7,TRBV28,CASSFSGSNEQYF
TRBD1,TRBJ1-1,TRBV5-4,CASSLALQGANTEAFF
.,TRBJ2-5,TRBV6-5,CASSYSRGETQYF
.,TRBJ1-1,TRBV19,CASMEGNTNTEAFF
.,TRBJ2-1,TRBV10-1,CASSESLAADEQFF
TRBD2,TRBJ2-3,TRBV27,CASGGGMTDTQYF
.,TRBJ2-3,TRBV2,CASRDWGYDTDTQYF
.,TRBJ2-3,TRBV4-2,CASSQDSRGTDTQYF
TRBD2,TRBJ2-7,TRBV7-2,CASSSLAGVEEQYF
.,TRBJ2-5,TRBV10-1,CASSEGAGRKETQYF
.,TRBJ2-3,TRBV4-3,CASSQDRAGPSTDTQYF
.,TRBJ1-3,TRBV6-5,CASRYKGTIYF
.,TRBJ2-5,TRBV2,CASTLPGHHQETQYF
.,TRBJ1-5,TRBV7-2,CASSLGRVENNQPQHF
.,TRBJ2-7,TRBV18,CASSPPGGLKYEQYF
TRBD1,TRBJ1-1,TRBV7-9,CASSLHGQGKANTEAFF
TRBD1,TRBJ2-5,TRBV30,CAWSVGQGARETQYF
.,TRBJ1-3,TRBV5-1,CASSSPIFSGNTIYF
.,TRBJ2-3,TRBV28,CASSQLVRLRDTQYF
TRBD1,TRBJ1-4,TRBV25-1,CASSDWDRGHEKLFF
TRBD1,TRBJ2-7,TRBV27,CASILSRQGAYEQYF
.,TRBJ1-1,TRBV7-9,CASKRGWTEAFF
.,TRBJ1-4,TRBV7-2,CASSRGLQPTTNEKLFF
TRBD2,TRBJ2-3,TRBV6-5,CASSFRTSGKTDTQYF
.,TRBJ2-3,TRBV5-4,CASSPLGGSGDTQYF
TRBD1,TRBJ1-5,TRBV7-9,CASSLGQAVAQPQHF
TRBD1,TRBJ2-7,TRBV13,CASSQHRGRSYEQYF
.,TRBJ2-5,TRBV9,CASSVAPARVGETQYF
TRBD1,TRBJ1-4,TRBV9,CASSLGQGANEKLFF
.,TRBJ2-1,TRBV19,CASREVSNGEQFF
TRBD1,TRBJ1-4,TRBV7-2,CASSEGDRGVTNEKLFF